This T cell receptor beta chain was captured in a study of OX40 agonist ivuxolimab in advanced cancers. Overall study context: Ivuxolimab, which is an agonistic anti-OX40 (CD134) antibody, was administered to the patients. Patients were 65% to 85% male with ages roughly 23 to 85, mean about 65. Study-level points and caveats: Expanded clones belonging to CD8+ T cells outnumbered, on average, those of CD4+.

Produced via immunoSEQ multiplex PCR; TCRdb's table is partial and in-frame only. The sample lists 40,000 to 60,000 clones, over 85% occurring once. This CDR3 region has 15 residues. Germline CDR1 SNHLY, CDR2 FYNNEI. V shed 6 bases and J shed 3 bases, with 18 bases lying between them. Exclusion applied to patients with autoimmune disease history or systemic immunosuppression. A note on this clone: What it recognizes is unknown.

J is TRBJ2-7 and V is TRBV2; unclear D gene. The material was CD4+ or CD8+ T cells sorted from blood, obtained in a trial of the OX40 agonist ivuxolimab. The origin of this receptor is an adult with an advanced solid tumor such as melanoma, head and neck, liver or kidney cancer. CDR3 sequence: CASSLTQGFGYEQYF. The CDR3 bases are TGTGCCAGCAGCTTAACTCAAGGGTTCGGCTACGAGCAGTACTTC.